Below, 24 T cell receptor beta chains from the same sample are listed, as sequenced in a study of early T cells in non-severe SARS-CoV-2 infection. Using its own MiXCR run on the 5' RACE reads, TCRdb lists one record per CDR3 protein. The sample has tens of thousands of distinct CDR3 sequences; roughly 5.8% are singletons. Specimen: whole blood. These TCRs come from an adult who was a healthcare worker with PCR-confirmed SARS-CoV-2 infection or an uninfected control (not recorded which).

This sequence joins TRBV6-5 and TRBJ2-6, with 10 bases fitting TRBD1. Per the germline V gene, CDR1 is MNHEY and CDR2 is SVGAGI. With 2 bases clipped from V and 2 bases from J, the junction kept 0 bases outside the gene matches. The CDR3 has 16 residues. The CDR3 nucleotides are TGTGCCAGCAGTTACGGGACAGGGGCTGGGGCCAACGTCCTGACTTTC. It codes for CASSYGTGAGANVLTF.

This clonotype was recorded many times. V usage is TRBV7-6 and J usage is TRBJ2-1; D gene uncertain. The germline gives CDR1 SGHVS, CDR2 FNYEAQ. Between the trimmed V and J ends, which lost 2 bases and 6 bases, there was a span of 11 bases. This CDR3 is built from 14 residues. CDR3 coding DNA: TGTGCCAGCAGCTTATCCCCGAGTTCCAATGAGCAGTTCTTC. Residues: CASSLSPSSNEQFF.

In this sample, this clonotype turned up many times. This chain joins TRBV7-9 and TRBJ2-3; 10 positions match TRBD2. There are 17 residues in the CDR3. J was trimmed by 0 bases and V by 0 bases; bases with no gene match: 3. CDR1 is SEHNR and CDR2 is FQNEAQ in the germline V gene (reference sequence). The CDR3 here is CASSLARTSGSTDTQYF. The CDR3, as DNA: TGTGCCAGCAGCTTAGCAAGGACTAGCGGCAGCACAGATACGCAGTATTTT.

This clonotype has at least ten counts. The rearrangement joins TRBV11-2 to TRBJ2-3, with 7 bases that match TRBD2. The CDR3 extends over 17 amino acids. Germline V CDR1 and CDR2: SGHAT, FQNNGV. With 3 bases clipped from V and 5 bases from J, the junction kept 14 bases outside the gene matches. The DNA of the CDR3 is TGTGCCAGCAGCTTTGGGGCTGCGGGAGCTCTGGGAGATACGCAGTATTTT. It yields the protein CASSFGAAGALGDTQYF.

This clonotype came up many times. This rearrangement joins TRBV12-5 to TRBJ2-7; D unclear. Germline V CDR1 and CDR2: LGHNT, FRNRAP. CDR3 length: 13 amino acids. The V end was cut by 1 base, the J end by 2 bases, with 6 bases between. CDR3 in DNA: TGTGCTAGTGGTTTGGCCGGAACCTACGAGCAGTACTTC. Protein product: CASGLAGTYEQYF.

This clonotype occurred many times. The chain combines TRBV10-3 with TRBJ2-3; no definite D call. The V gene lost 0 bases and the J gene lost 3 bases, with 7 bases spanning the gap. This CDR3 spans 14 amino acids. Germline V gives CDR1 ENHRY, CDR2 SYGVKD. DNA of the CDR3: TGTGCCATCAGTGAGTCAATGGTAACAGATACGCAGTATTTT. Protein: CAISESMVTDTQYF.

The gene calls are TRBV6-5 and TRBJ1-4; a possible D gene is TRBD1 (6 bases). This CDR3 comprises 14 residues. With 6 bases removed from V and 4 bases from J, the gap between germline ends came to 12 bases. CDR1 is MNHEY and CDR2 is SVGAGI in the germline V gene. CDR3 loop: CASSPTGLNEKLFF. In DNA, the CDR3 is TGTGCCAGCAGCCCGACAGGACTTAATGAAAAACTGTTTTTT.

In its sample, this clonotype was seen a few times. V is TRBV4-2 and J is TRBJ2-2; perhaps TRBD2 as D (6 bases). Germline V gene lookup returns CDR1 LGHNA and CDR2 YNFKEQ. The CDR3 runs 15 residues. The V gene lost 1 base and the J gene lost 4 bases, with 10 bases spanning the gap. Here the CDR3 DNA reads TGTGCCAGCAGCCAAGGACTAGAGGGCACCGGGGAGCTGTTTTTT. As protein: CASSQGLEGTGELFF.

This clonotype showed up just a few times. The rearrangement joins TRBV4-2 to TRBJ2-6; D unclear. The V and J ends lost 4 bases and 0 bases respectively, with 10 bases between them. Germline loops: CDR1 LGHNA, CDR2 YNFKEQ. The CDR3 is made up of 16 amino acids. This chain's CDR3 is CASSPWVLSGANVLTF. In DNA, the CDR3 is TGTGCCAGCAGCCCGTGGGTCCTCTCTGGGGCCAACGTCCTGACTTTC.

This clonotype was seen a single time. The chain couples TRBV28 to TRBJ2-3; a weak D match, TRBD1 (6 bases). The CDR3 is 14 amino acids. V was cut by 3 bases and J by 4 bases, with 11 bases left in between. Germline V CDR1 and CDR2: MDHEN, SYDVKM. CDR3: CASSLTDSSDTQYF. CDR3 nucleotide sequence: TGTGCCAGCAGTTTGACGGACAGTTCAGATACGCAGTATTTT. The full variable domain, with the rest looked up from reference TRBV28 and TRBJ2-3, is DVKVTQSSRYLVKRTGEKVFLECVQDMDHENMFWYRQDPGLGLRLIYFSYDVKMKEKGDIPEGYSVSREKKERFSLILESASTNQTSMYLCASSLTDSSDTQYFGPGTRLTVL.

Many counts were recorded for this clonotype. Here the CDR3 reads CSARGLAGAYEQYF. CDR3 in DNA: TGCAGTGCTAGAGGGCTAGCGGGAGCCTACGAGCAGTACTTC. The chain links TRBV20-1 to TRBJ2-7; 10 nucleotides agree with TRBD2. With V trimmed by 1 base and J by 2 bases, 2 bases remained unmatched. Germline CDR1 DFQATT, CDR2 SNEGSKA (reference sequence). The CDR3 totals 14 residues.

This clonotype came up many times. V usage is TRBV7-2 and J usage is TRBJ1-4; D gene ambiguous. The germline CDR1 and CDR2 sequences are SGHTA and FQGNSA. CDR3 size: 15 residues. The V and J ends lost 5 bases and 0 bases respectively, with 10 bases between them. The CDR3 nucleotides read TGTGCCAGCAGCACCCAAAGAACAACTAATGAAAAACTGTTTTTT. Translation: CASSTQRTTNEKLFF.

This clonotype was counted at least ten times. The CDR3 DNA reads as TGCGCCAGCAGCCTACGGGACAAGAACACCGGGGAGCTGTTTTTT. It codes for CASSLRDKNTGELFF. The genes are TRBV5-1 and TRBJ2-2, with D possibly matching TRBD1 (6 bases). V was pared by 4 bases and J by 1 base, with 11 bases between. Germline loops: CDR1 SGHRS, CDR2 YFSETQ. The CDR3 runs to 15 residues.

This clonotype has ten or more counts. The gene calls are TRBV15 and TRBJ2-1, with D perhaps matching TRBD1 or TRBD2 (5 bases each). Per the germline V gene, CDR1 is LNHNV and CDR2 is YYDKDF (reference sequence). Trimming left V 7 bases short and J 7 bases short, with 17 bases between. The CDR3 length is 14 residues. CDR3 sequence (DNA): TGTGCCACCACGCCAGACGGGACGGCTAATGAGCAGTTCTTC. Residues: CATTPDGTANEQFF. The variable domain in full, completed from reference TRBV15 and TRBJ2-1, reads DAMVIQNPRYQVTQFGKPVTLSCSQTLNHNVMYWYQQKSSQAPKLLFHYYDKDFNNEADTPDNFQSRRPNTSFCFLDIRSPGLGDTAMYLCATTPDGTANEQFFGPGTRLTVL.

In its sample, this clonotype was seen many times. The chain employs TRBV15 and TRBJ2-7; 7 bases line up with TRBD1. Germline V lookup: CDR1 LNHNV, CDR2 YYDKDF (reference sequence). The CDR3 is 17 amino acids. V trimming: 6 bases; J trimming: 0 bases; junction bases outside the gene matches: 14. CDR3 amino acids: CATRLRQGRAGSYEQYF. The CDR3 region has the DNA TGTGCCACCAGACTCAGACAGGGACGGGCGGGCTCCTACGAGCAGTACTTC.

This clonotype showed up many times. V is TRBV6-5 and J is TRBJ2-2; 7 bases agree with TRBD2. Unmatched junction bases numbered 2, after V lost 0 bases and J lost 4 bases. The CDR3 consists of 15 residues. Germline loops: CDR1 MNHEY, CDR2 SVGAGI. DNA for the CDR3: TGTGCCAGCAGTTACTCTGGGGGGGGCACCGGGGAGCTGTTTTTT. Its protein is CASSYSGGGTGELFF.

The sample holds a few counts of this clonotype. V and J are TRBV10-3 and TRBJ1-1, with TRBD1 identical over 7 bases. The ends lost 10 bases at V and 5 bases at J; junction bases unmatched: 10. Germline CDR1 reads ENHRY; CDR2 reads SYGVKD. The CDR3 loop spans 13 amino acids. CDR3 amino acids: CATDDREGTEAFF. CDR3 in DNA: TGTGCCACGGACGACAGGGAGGGAACTGAAGCTTTCTTT.

This clonotype was picked up many times. The genes are TRBV27 and TRBJ1-2; D unclear. This CDR3 has 15 residues. CDR1 and CDR2 from the germline V gene are MNHEY and SMNVEV (reference sequence). The ends were cut back, 0 bases at V and 4 bases at J, with 12 bases in the middle. The CDR3 protein is CASSLSVAASYGYTF. In nucleotides, the CDR3 is TGTGCCAGCAGTTTATCGGTGGCAGCATCCTATGGCTACACCTTC.

This clonotype has ten or more counts. The rearrangement links TRBV11-2 to TRBJ2-5; possible D gene TRBD1, 7 bases. Trimming stripped 0 bases from V and 1 base from J, with 12 bases between. This CDR3 is 16 amino acids long. Per the germline V gene, CDR1 is SGHAT and CDR2 is FQNNGV. DNA for the CDR3: TGTGCCAGCAGCTTAGAGGCAGGGGGGATCCAAGAGACCCAGTACTTC. Translated: CASSLEAGGIQETQYF.

This clonotype was counted ten times or more. The J gene is TRBJ1-2, the V gene TRBV6-1; D is uncertain. The CDR3 loop spans 15 amino acids. Germline V CDR1 and CDR2: MNHNS, SASEGT. Trimming removed 2 bases at V and 4 bases at J, with 14 bases between. This CDR3 is CASSEWHISTYGYTF. The CDR3 bases are TGTGCCAGCAGTGAATGGCATATAAGCACCTATGGCTACACCTTC.

This clonotype was observed at least ten times. V usage is TRBV25-1 and J usage is TRBJ2-2, with D tentatively TRBD2 (5 bases). CDR3 size: 17 residues. Trimming left V 4 bases short and J 5 bases short, with 20 bases between. Germline values: CDR1 MGHDK, CDR2 SYGVNS. CDR3 bases: TGTGCCAGCAGTGCCCCAGTGGGTGATCGAGGGACCGGGGAGCTGTTTTTT. This gives the protein CASSAPVGDRGTGELFF. Using reference TRBV25-1 and TRBJ2-2 for the parts outside the CDR3, the full variable domain is EADIYQTPRYLVIGTGKKITLECSQTMGHDKMYWYQQDPGMELHLIHYSYGVNSTEKGDLSSESTVSRIRTEHFPLTLESARPSHTSQYLCASSAPVGDRGTGELFFGEGSRLTVL.

The chain recombines TRBV11-2 with TRBJ2-5; tentatively, D is TRBD1 (7 bases). The CDR3 is made up of 17 amino acids. Germline V gives CDR1 SGHAT, CDR2 FQNNGV. V dropped 2 bases and J dropped 5 bases, with 21 bases sitting between them. DNA of the CDR3: TGTGCCAGCAGCTTATTCCCCCGAGGGGGCCGGGGGGAGACCCAGTACTTC. Protein: CASSLFPRGGRGETQYF.

The chain combines TRBV28 with TRBJ2-1; TRBD2 matches at 14 bases. This CDR3 comprises 16 residues. Germline CDR1 reads MDHEN; CDR2 reads SYDVKM. V gave up 6 bases and J gave up 7 bases; unmatched junction bases: 8. The CDR3 nucleotides are TGTGCCAGCAGGGCGGGACTAGCGGGAGTTCGGAATGAGCAGTTCTTC. It is translated as CASRAGLAGVRNEQFF.

The table lists this clonotype with many counts. V is TRBV24-1 and J is TRBJ2-1, with TRBD2 identical over 7 bases. From germline, CDR1 is KGHDR and CDR2 SFDVKD. V was clipped by 3 bases and J by 0 bases; unmatched bases: 4. The length of the CDR3 is 16 residues. Written as DNA, the CDR3 is TGTGCCACCAGTGATCCTTCTAGCGGCTCCTACAATGAGCAGTTCTTC. Protein: CATSDPSSGSYNEQFF.